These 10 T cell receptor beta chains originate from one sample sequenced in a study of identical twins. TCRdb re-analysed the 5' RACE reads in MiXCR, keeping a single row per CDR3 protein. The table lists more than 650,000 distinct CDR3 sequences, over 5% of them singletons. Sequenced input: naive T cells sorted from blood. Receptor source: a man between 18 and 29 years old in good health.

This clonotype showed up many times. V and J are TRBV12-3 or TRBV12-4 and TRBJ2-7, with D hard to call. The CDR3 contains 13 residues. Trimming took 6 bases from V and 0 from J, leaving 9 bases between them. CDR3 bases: TGTGCCAGCAGCGGGCCGAGCTCCTACGAGCAGTACGTC. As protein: CASSGPSSYEQYV.

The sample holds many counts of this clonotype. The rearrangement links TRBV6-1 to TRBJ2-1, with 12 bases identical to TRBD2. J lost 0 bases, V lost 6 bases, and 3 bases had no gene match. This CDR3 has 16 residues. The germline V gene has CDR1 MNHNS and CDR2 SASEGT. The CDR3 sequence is CASRETSGSSYNEQFF. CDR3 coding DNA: TGTGCCAGCAGGGAGACTAGCGGGAGCTCCTACAATGAGCAGTTCTTC.

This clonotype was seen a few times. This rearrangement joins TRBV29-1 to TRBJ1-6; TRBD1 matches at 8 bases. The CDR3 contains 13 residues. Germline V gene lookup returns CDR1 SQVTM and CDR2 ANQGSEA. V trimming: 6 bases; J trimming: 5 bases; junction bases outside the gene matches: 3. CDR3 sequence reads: CSVTTGDNSPLHF. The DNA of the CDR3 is TGCAGCGTAACGACAGGGGATAATTCACCCCTCCACTTT. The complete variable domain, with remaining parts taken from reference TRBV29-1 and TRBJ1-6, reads SAVISQKPSRDICQRGTSLTIQCQVDSQVTMMFWYRQQPGQSLTLIATANQGSEATYESGFVIDKFPISRPNLTFSTLTVSNMSPEDSSIYLCSVTTGDNSPLHFGNGTRLTVT.

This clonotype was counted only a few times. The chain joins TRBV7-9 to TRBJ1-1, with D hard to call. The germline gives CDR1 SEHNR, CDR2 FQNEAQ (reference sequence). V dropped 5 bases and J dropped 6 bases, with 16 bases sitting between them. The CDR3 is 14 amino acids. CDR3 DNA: TGTGCCAGCAGCCCGGGGTTGGCCGGGGCTGAAGCTTTCTTT. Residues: CASSPGLAGAEAFF.

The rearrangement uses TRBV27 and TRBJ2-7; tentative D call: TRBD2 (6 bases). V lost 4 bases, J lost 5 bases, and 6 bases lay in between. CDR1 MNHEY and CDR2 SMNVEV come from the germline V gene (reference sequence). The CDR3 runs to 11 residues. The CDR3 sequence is CASSSGDEQYV. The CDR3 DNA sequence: TGTGCCAGCAGTTCGGGAGACGAGCAGTACGTC.

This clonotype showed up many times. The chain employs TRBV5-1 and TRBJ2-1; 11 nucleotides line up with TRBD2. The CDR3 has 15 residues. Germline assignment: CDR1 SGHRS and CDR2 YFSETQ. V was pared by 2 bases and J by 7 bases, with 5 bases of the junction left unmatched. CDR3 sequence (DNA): TGCGCCAGCAGCTTACTAGCGGGAGAAACAAATGAGCAGTTCTTC. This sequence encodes CASSLLAGETNEQFF.

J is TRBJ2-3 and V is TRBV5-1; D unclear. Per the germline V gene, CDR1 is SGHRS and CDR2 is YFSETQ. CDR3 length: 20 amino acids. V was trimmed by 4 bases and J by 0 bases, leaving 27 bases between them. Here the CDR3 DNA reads TGCGCCAGCAGCCTGGAAAACTTTCGGACCCTCTCGGAGAGCACAGATACGCAGTATTTT. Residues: CASSLENFRTLSESTDTQYF.

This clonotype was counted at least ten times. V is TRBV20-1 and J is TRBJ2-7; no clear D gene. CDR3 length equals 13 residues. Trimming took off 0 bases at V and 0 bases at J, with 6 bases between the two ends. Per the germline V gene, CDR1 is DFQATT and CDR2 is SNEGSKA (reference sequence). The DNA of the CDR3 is TGCAGTGCTAGAGACCAAAGCTCCTACGAGCAGTACGTC. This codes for CSARDQSSYEQYV.

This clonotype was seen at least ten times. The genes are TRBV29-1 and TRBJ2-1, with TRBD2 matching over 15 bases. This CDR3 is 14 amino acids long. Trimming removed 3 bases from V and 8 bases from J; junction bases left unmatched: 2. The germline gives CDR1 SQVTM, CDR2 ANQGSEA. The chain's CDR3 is CSVEGLAGGHEQFF. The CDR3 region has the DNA TGCAGCGTTGAGGGACTAGCGGGAGGCCATGAGCAGTTCTTC.

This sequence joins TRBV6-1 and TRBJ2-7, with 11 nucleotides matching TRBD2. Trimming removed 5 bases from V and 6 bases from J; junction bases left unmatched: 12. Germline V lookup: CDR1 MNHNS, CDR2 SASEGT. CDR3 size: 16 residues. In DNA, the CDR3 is TGTGCCAGCAGTATGGGACTAGCGGATGCCGGAAGCGAGCAGTACTTC. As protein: CASSMGLADAGSEQYF.